This record covers a single T cell receptor beta chain. The CDR3 is 13 amino acids. Per the germline V gene, CDR1 is MGHRA and CDR2 is YSYEKL. Trimming took off 1 base at V and 5 bases at J, with 8 bases between the two ends. The data derive from a study of blood T cell repertoires in COVID-19. The repertoire was sequenced with immunoSEQ multiplex PCR; TCRdb's copy has only in-frame clones and lacks some. Of about 130,000 clones listed, about 76% are singletons. Specimen: peripheral blood. V is TRBV4-1 and J is TRBJ1-2; TRBD1 might be the D (6 bases). The receptor was isolated from a man older than 75 with acute or convalescent COVID-19. The CDR3 coding sequence is TGCGCCAGCAGCCAAGGGGGGCTTTATGGCTACACCTTC. This codes for CASSQGGLYGYTF.